The clone carrying this TCR beta chain occurred a few times. These data belong to a study of patients and donors after allogeneic stem cell transplantation. V was trimmed by 8 bases and J by 1 base, leaving 13 bases between them. CDR3 length: 15 amino acids. Germline CDR1 and CDR2: KGHDR and SFDVKD. In TCRdb, the RT-PCR reads were re-called with MiXCR into one record per CDR3 protein. The table shows about 400,000 distinct CDR3 sequences, with 16% occurring only once. Sequenced: blood, either unsorted or a sorted T cell fraction (not recorded which). This TCR came from a human donor who was either an allogeneic HSCT recipient or a stem cell or donor lymphocyte infusion donor (not recorded which). It is not recorded whose cells these are; they may come from a transplant donor. The rearrangement links TRBV24-1 to TRBJ2-2; D ambiguous. For the CDR3, the DNA is TGTGCCACCATCCTCGATTGCGGGAACACCGGGGAGCTGTTTTTT. This codes for CATILDCGNTGELFF.